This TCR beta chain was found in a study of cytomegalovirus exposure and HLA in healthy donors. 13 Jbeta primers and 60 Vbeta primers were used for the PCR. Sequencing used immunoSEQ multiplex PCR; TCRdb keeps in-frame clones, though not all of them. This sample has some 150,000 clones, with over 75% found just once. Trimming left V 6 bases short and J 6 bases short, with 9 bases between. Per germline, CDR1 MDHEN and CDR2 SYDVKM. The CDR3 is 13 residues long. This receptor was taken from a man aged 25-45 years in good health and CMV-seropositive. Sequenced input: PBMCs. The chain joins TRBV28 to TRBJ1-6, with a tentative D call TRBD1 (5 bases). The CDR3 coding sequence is TGTGCCAGCAGGTCAGGGCTTAATTCACCCCTCCACTTT. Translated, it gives CASRSGLNSPLHF.